These 12 T cell receptor beta chains originate from one sample sequenced in a study of blood T cell repertoires in COVID-19. Some clones are missing from TCRdb's copy, which holds only in-frame ones; the method was immunoSEQ multiplex PCR. The top ten hold 1.8% of the sample, which has about 120,000 clones, about nine tenths seen once. Sample: peripheral blood. The source of these receptors is a human donor with active COVID-19. The donor label of this sample is uncertain.

This chain links TRBV11-2 with TRBJ2-1; TRBD2 agrees at 8 bases. This CDR3 spans 17 amino acids. CDR1 SGHAT and CDR2 FQNNGV come from the germline V gene. V shed 5 bases and J 2 bases; nucleotides not matched to a gene: 11. CDR3 residues: CASSGSSGGLTYNEQFF. The CDR3 nucleotides are TGTGCCAGCAGCGGATCAAGCGGGGGACTTACCTACAATGAGCAGTTCTTC. Full variable domain (remainder filled in from reference TRBV11-2 and TRBJ2-1): EAGVAQSPRYKIIEKRQSVAFWCNPISGHATLYWYQQILGQGPKLLIQFQNNGVVDDSQLPKDRFSAERLKGVDSTLKIQPAKLEDSAVYLCASSGSSGGLTYNEQFFGPGTRLTVL.

The J gene is TRBJ1-3, the V gene TRBV9; weak D call: TRBD1 (5 bases). This CDR3 has 16 amino acids. Trimming shortened V by 0 bases and J by 4 bases, and 14 bases separated the two germline ends. CDR1 SGDLS and CDR2 YYNGEE come from the germline V gene. The CDR3 reads CASSVVATVAGNTIYF. DNA for the CDR3: TGTGCCAGCAGCGTAGTGGCGACAGTGGCAGGAAACACCATATATTTT. Based on the CDR3 plus reference TRBV9 and TRBJ1-3, the full variable domain is DSGVTQTPKHLITATGQRVTLRCSPRSGDLSVYWYQQSLDQGLQFLIQYYNGEERAKGNILERFSAQQFPDLHSELNLSSLELGDSALYFCASSVVATVAGNTIYFGEGSWLTVV.

V is TRBV15 and J is TRBJ2-4; TRBD2 agrees at 8 bases. V lost 1 base, J lost 0 bases, and 5 bases stayed unmatched. The CDR3 consists of 17 residues. Germline CDR1 LNHNV, CDR2 YYDKDF (reference sequence). In DNA, the CDR3 is TGTGCCACCAGCAGAGGCCTAGCGGGTATAGCCAAAAACATTCAGTACTTC. This codes for CATSRGLAGIAKNIQYF.

The chain carries TRBV6-2 or TRBV6-3 and TRBJ2-5; perhaps TRBD1 as D (5 bases). V dropped 3 bases and J dropped 3 bases, with 14 bases sitting between them. The CDR3 totals 15 residues. CDR1 MNHEY and CDR2 SVGEGT come from the germline V gene. CDR3 region: CASSYDHRQKETQYF. CDR3 nucleotides: TGTGCCAGCAGTTATGACCACAGACAGAAAGAGACCCAGTACTTC.

The rearrangement joins TRBV4-2 to TRBJ2-3, with D maybe TRBD2 (5 bases). Trimming took 0 bases from V and 3 from J, leaving 13 bases between them. Germline CDR1 reads LGHNA; CDR2 reads YNFKEQ. The CDR3 loop spans 16 amino acids. The CDR3 nucleotides read TGTGCCAGCAGCCAAGAAACCCGGGAAAGGACAGATACGCAGTATTTT. Amino acids: CASSQETRERTDTQYF.

This chain connects TRBV5-6 to TRBJ2-2, with a tentative D call TRBD1 (5 bases). The CDR3 is 16 residues long. The V end was cut by 4 bases, the J end by 6 bases, with 19 bases between. In germline, CDR1 is SGHDT, CDR2 YYEEEE. The CDR3 nucleotides are TGTGCCAGCAGCCCGCCGACCAGGGTTCATGCCGGGGAGCTGTTTTTT. This gives the protein CASSPPTRVHAGELFF.

The gene calls are TRBV4-3 and TRBJ2-1; 14 bases align to TRBD2. Germline assignment: CDR1 LGHNA and CDR2 YSLEER. The CDR3 loop spans 16 amino acids. J gave up 8 bases and V 4 bases, and 7 bases lay outside the gene matches. CDR3 residues: CASSRETSGGDYEQFF. As DNA, the CDR3 is TGCGCCAGCAGCCGCGAGACTAGCGGGGGGGATTATGAGCAGTTCTTC.

J is TRBJ2-7 and V is TRBV2; possible D gene TRBD2, 7 bases. The CDR3 covers 16 residues. Germline CDR1 reads SNHLY; CDR2 reads FYNNEI. V shed 8 bases and J shed 6 bases, with 26 bases lying between them. DNA for the CDR3: TGTGCCAGCGGAGGGTTGGGAGGGGGGCCCGCTCGCGAGCAGTACTTC. It yields the protein CASGGLGGGPAREQYF.

The chain recombines TRBV5-8 with TRBJ2-1; TRBD2 might be the D (7 bases). Germline lookup yields CDR1 SGHTS and CDR2 YDEGEE. This CDR3 is 15 amino acids long. Trimming took off 5 bases at V and 2 bases at J, with 14 bases between the two ends. The CDR3 region has the DNA TGTGCCAGCAGTAAGGGGGGGAAAACCTACAATGAGCAGTTCTTC. This sequence encodes CASSKGGKTYNEQFF.

The rearrangement links TRBV30 to TRBJ1-1; D is unclear. V was shortened by 8 bases and J by 4 bases, with 11 bases between the two germline ends. Germline CDR1 reads GTSNPN; CDR2 reads SVGIG (reference sequence). The CDR3 consists of 11 residues. The CDR3 protein is CAGSRVTEAFF. In DNA form, the CDR3 reads TGTGCCGGTAGTCGGGTCACTGAAGCTTTCTTT. The whole variable domain, remainder taken from reference TRBV30 and TRBJ1-1, is SQTIHQWPATLVQPVGSPLSLECTVEGTSNPNLYWYRQAAGRGLQLLFYSVGIGQISSEVPQNLSASRPQDRQFILSSKKLLLSDSGFYLCAGSRVTEAFFGQGTRLTVV.

This clone was found once. This chain uses TRBV5-1 with TRBJ2-5, with a tentative D call TRBD2 (5 bases). CDR1 and CDR2 from the germline V gene are SGHRS and YFSETQ. The CDR3 totals 14 residues. Trimming cost V 4 bases and J 5 bases, with 15 bases left between them. The CDR3 DNA is TGCGCCAGCAGCAGGAGAGCTTCGGGGGAGACCCAGTACTTC. This encodes CASSRRASGETQYF.

The rearrangement joins TRBV11-3 to TRBJ2-1; weak D call: TRBD1 (6 bases). CDR3 length: 14 amino acids. Trimming left V 5 bases short and J 2 bases short, with 10 bases between. Germline CDR1 SGHNT, CDR2 YENEEA. This CDR3 is CASSRQGPYNEQFF. The CDR3, as DNA: TGTGCCAGCAGCAGGCAGGGGCCCTACAATGAGCAGTTCTTC.